A single sample gave rise to the 8 T cell receptor beta chains below, sequenced in a study of TIL therapy for anti-PD-1-resistant metastatic lung cancer. Stated time point: pre-treatment sample, taken before nivolumab and TIL therapy. The tumor samples were excised metastases, mostly pleural nodules or supraclavicular lymph nodes. The libraries were made with immunoSEQ v3. The data were produced by immunoSEQ multiplex PCR, yet TCRdb's version contains in-frame clones alone and is incomplete. The data show approximately 95,000 clones, approximately 65% seen once. Sequencing was performed on tumor tissue, taken at baseline. These receptors were obtained from a person aged 25-79 years with non-small cell lung cancer.

This chain connects TRBV2 to TRBJ2-6; D is ambiguous. This CDR3 spans 14 amino acids. Trimming stripped 6 bases from V and 2 bases from J, with 8 bases between. Germline V CDR1 and CDR2: SNHLY, FYNNEI. The CDR3: CASSRSPGANVLTF. In DNA form, the CDR3 reads TGTGCCAGCAGCCGTAGTCCTGGGGCCAACGTCCTGACTTTC.

The V call is TRBV6-1, the J call TRBJ2-3, with D possibly matching TRBD2 (6 bases). CDR1 and CDR2 from the germline V gene are MNHNS and SASEGT. This CDR3 spans 15 amino acids. Trimming shortened V by 3 bases and J by 5 bases, and 15 bases separated the two germline ends. CDR3 sequence (DNA): TGTGCCAGCAGTGACGTGTCGGGAGTCCGAGATACGCAGTATTTT. It is translated as CASSDVSGVRDTQYF.

The genes are TRBV2 and TRBJ1-4; 7 nucleotides align to TRBD1. J was trimmed by 3 bases and V by 1 base; bases with no gene match: 5. The CDR3 is made up of 16 amino acids. Germline assignment: CDR1 SNHLY and CDR2 FYNNEI. This CDR3 is CASSEGQGIPNEKLFF. CDR3 sequence (DNA): TGTGCCAGCAGTGAAGGACAGGGAATTCCTAATGAAAAACTGTTTTTT.

V and J are TRBV6-2 or TRBV6-3 and TRBJ1-5, with unresolved D. Trimming pared 2 bases from V and 7 bases from J, leaving 6 bases between. CDR1 and CDR2 (germline): MNHEY, SVGEGT. CDR3 length: 12 residues. The CDR3 here is CASSYGEQPQHF. The CDR3 DNA reads TGTGCCAGCAGTTACGGTGAACAGCCCCAGCATTTT.

In this sample, this clone turned up a few times. The chain joins TRBV28 to TRBJ2-1; 10 nucleotides agree with TRBD2. The CDR3 spans 14 residues. After removal of 2 bases from V and 7 bases from J, the junction contained 2 bases not matched to a gene. Germline V gene data show CDR1 as MDHEN and CDR2 as SYDVKM. The CDR3 DNA sequence: TGTGCCAGCAGTTTACTAGCGGGAGTGAATGAGCAGTTCTTC. This gives the protein CASSLLAGVNEQFF.

This chain links TRBV28 with TRBJ2-7, with D perhaps TRBD1 (6 bases). Trimming stripped 5 bases from V and 4 bases from J, with 18 bases between. CDR3 length: 15 residues. Germline V gene data show CDR1 as MDHEN and CDR2 as SYDVKM. The CDR3 reads CASSPPGQRIYEQYF. The CDR3, as DNA: TGTGCCAGCAGTCCTCCGGGACAAAGAATATACGAGCAGTACTTC.

V and J are TRBV7-2 and TRBJ2-3, with D perhaps given as TRBD1 or TRBD2 (5 bases each). CDR3 length: 14 residues. V was shortened by 3 bases and J by 9 bases, with 16 bases between the two germline ends. Germline V lookup: CDR1 SGHTA, CDR2 FQGNSA. The CDR3 DNA reads TGTGCCAGCAGCTTCCCGACCGGGGCCCTCACGCAGTATTTT. It translates to CASSFPTGALTQYF.

The chain combines TRBV11-2 with TRBJ2-7; 10 nucleotides agree with TRBD1. Germline V CDR1 and CDR2: SGHAT, FQNNGV. This CDR3 contains 15 residues. Trimming took 5 bases from V and 4 from J; bases not matched to a gene: 8. CDR3 bases: TGTGCCAGCAGCCTAGGGGGGACAGGGGATTACGAGCAGTACTTC. Translated, it gives CASSLGGTGDYEQYF.